Below, 9 T cell receptor beta chains from the same sample are listed, as sequenced in a study of molecular identifiers for immune sequencing clone quantification. MiXCR, applied by TCRdb to the PCR reads, yields one record per CDR3 protein. In the table there are about half a million distinct CDR3 sequences, over 20% of which are singletons. Sequencing used naive CD8+ T cells from blood, with Jurkat cell RNA spiked in. As for subset: FACS-sorted CD8+CD4-CCR7+CD45RA+ naive T cells. The receptors derive from a human donor in good health. Some libraries in this study had Jurkat cell RNA spiked in.

This clonotype occurred many times. The chain uses TRBV27 and TRBJ1-1, with D possibly matching TRBD1 (6 bases). The CDR3 is 14 amino acids. V lost 3 bases, J lost 4 bases, and 12 bases lay in between. The germline V gene has CDR1 MNHEY and CDR2 SMNVEV (reference sequence). CDR3 protein: CASSLAGVATEAFF. CDR3 DNA sequence: TGTGCCAGCAGTTTGGCAGGGGTCGCCACTGAAGCTTTCTTT.

Note on this clonotype: Germline and junction disagree at one end, which may indicate a read error. The J gene is TRBJ1-1, the V gene TRBV30; D possibly corresponds to TRBD1 (6 bases). Germline V gives CDR1 GTSNPN, CDR2 SVGIG (reference sequence). CDR3 length: 13 residues. The CDR3 nucleotides are TGTGCCTGGAGTCTTCACCCGGGGGCTGAGGCTTTCTTT. It codes for CAWSLHPGAEAFF.

This clonotype was seen more than once but under ten times. The chain recombines TRBV27 with TRBJ2-3; D may match TRBD1 or TRBD2 (5 bases each). The germline gives CDR1 MNHEY, CDR2 SMNVEV (reference sequence). V lost 4 bases and J 4 bases, leaving 18 bases between the germline ends. This CDR3 has 16 amino acids. The CDR3 sequence: CASSSGPTSTADTQYF. The CDR3 nucleotides are TGTGCCAGCAGTTCGGGACCCACAAGTACTGCAGATACGCAGTATTTT.

This clonotype was recorded once. The V and J genes are TRBV28 and TRBJ1-3, with D unresolved. Trimming removed 1 base from V and 4 bases from J, with 8 bases in between. This CDR3 contains 14 residues. The germline V gene has CDR1 MDHEN and CDR2 SYDVKM. The CDR3 sequence is CASSLLGGGNTIYF. CDR3 coding DNA: TGTGCCAGCAGTTTATTAGGTGGGGGAAACACCATATATTTT.

The CDR3 DNA reads TGTGCCAGCAGCCTCACAAGTTCGGTGGTCGGGACTGAAGCTTTCTTT. Translated: CASSLTSSVVGTEAFF. The V gene is TRBV21-1, the J gene TRBJ1-1. TRBV21-1 is classified as a pseudogene. This CDR3 spans 16 amino acids.

The gene calls are TRBV7-3 and TRBJ2-1; no definite D call. The V gene's germline CDR1 is SGHTA and CDR2 FQGTGA. The CDR3 runs 15 residues. V lost 1 base, J lost 0 bases, and 7 bases lay in between. The CDR3 sequence is CASSLISGSYNEQFF. CDR3 DNA sequence: TGTGCCAGCAGCTTAATTTCTGGCTCCTACAATGAGCAGTTCTTC.

This clonotype appeared a few times. The V gene is TRBV14, the J gene TRBJ2-7, with D possibly TRBD1 on 5 matching bases. Germline assignment: CDR1 SGHDN and CDR2 FVKESK. Deletions cut 1 base from V and 2 bases from J, with 15 bases between. This CDR3 has 16 residues. The CDR3 region is CASSQGAGNVAYEQYF. The CDR3 DNA follows: TGTGCCAGCAGCCAAGGCGCAGGGAATGTGGCCTACGAGCAGTACTTC.

This clonotype was found a few times. The rearrangement uses TRBV20-1 and TRBJ2-3; tentatively, D is TRBD1 or TRBD2 (6 bases each). Germline loops: CDR1 DFQATT, CDR2 SNEGSKA (reference sequence). This CDR3 contains 15 residues. V gave up 3 bases and J gave up 0 bases, with 13 bases separating them. CDR3: CSAREGGQSTDTQYF. The CDR3, as DNA: TGCAGTGCTAGGGAGGGGGGCCAAAGCACAGATACGCAGTATTTT.

The rearrangement links TRBV19 to TRBJ2-1; TRBD2 aligns across 9 bases. The V and J ends lost 3 bases and 0 bases, in that order; junction bases with no gene match: 3. The CDR3 spans 16 residues. In germline, CDR1 is LNHDA, CDR2 SQIVND (reference sequence). The CDR3 DNA reads TGTGCCAGTAGTATCAGTAGCGGGAGCTCCTACAATGAGCAGTTCTTC. Translation: CASSISSGSSYNEQFF.